This TCR beta chain is drawn from a study of Ad26.COV2.S vaccination and SARS-CoV-2 variants. Treatment here: approximately 18 received Ad26.COV2.S at low or high dose, single or two shots; about 5 received placebo; per-sample allocation not given. Specimens were obtained on day 63 following the first vaccine or placebo injection. The germline V gene has CDR1 LGHNA and CDR2 YSLEER. The CDR3 has 16 amino acids. Trimming at V came to 0 bases and at J to 3 bases, leaving 5 bases not matched to a gene. Generated by immunoSEQ multiplex PCR, the TCRdb table keeps only in-frame clones and is missing some. The sample includes some 330,000 clones, 90% of them seen just once.

The receptor was isolated from a person aged 18 to 65 who received the Ad26.COV2.S COVID-19 vaccine or a placebo. This chain connects TRBV4-3 to TRBJ2-1, with TRBD2 identical over 7 bases. The sequencing here drew on peripheral blood, taken in a trial of Ad26.COV2.S vaccine versus placebo. The CDR3 spells CASSQDSGRIYNEQFF. DNA for the CDR3: TGCGCCAGCAGCCAAGATTCCGGGAGGATCTACAATGAGCAGTTCTTC.